This T cell receptor (beta chain) was sequenced for a study of shared clonotypes between healthy human individuals (dated by TCRdb to the early 2020s). Regarding the research as a whole: The cohort included three men and a couple of women between 18 and 49 years of age. For each donor, CD4 naive and CD4 memory were each given three plates, CD8 naive was given two plates, and CD8 memory was given one plate. To estimate repertoire size and how much clonotype sharing occurs between individuals, the study deeply sequenced the blood TCR repertoires of about five healthy adults. To increase sequencing depth and limit assay-specific biases, different laboratories used diverse techniques to prepare libraries and sequence TCR repertoires. Per donor, leukapheresis produced somewhere between about 0.9 and 10 billion PBMCs. What the work shows at the level of the full study, not this receptor alone: When a few donors were compared, the shared fraction of clonotypes was 5% to 6.5% for naive CD4, roughly 3.4% for naive CD8, more than 2% for memory CD4, and approximately 0.4% for memory CD8. The genetic and exposure-history diversity represented was limited by the small number of donors. Clonotypes shared by all four sorted-subset donors showed higher generation probabilities than non-shared clonotypes. Pairwise subsampling led to the expectation that sequencing depth would affect the degree of clonotype sharing among donors. Naive subsets generally had larger estimated clonotype richness than memory subsets. Incomplete sequencing was indicated by rarefaction of sorted-subset datasets, despite the large sequencing depth. Sampling was restricted to blood, and TCR repertoires in tissues likely differ from the TCR repertoires found in blood.

V and J are trimmed by 4 bases and 8 bases, and the gene matches miss 13 bases of the junction. CDR1 and CDR2 are drawn from the germline V gene: SGDLS, YYNGEE. Inclusive of the bounding cysteine and phenylalanine, the CDR3 is 17 residues long. The CDR3 DNA has 51 bases and is translated from base 1. A remark on this clone: Its antigen is unknown. Per-base qualities were not stored, and no clone one base away is much larger.

Using the deep immunoSEQ assay, TCR CDR3 regions were amplified from genomic DNA by multiplex PCR. Genomic DNA extracted from each cell subset was distributed evenly over all wells of several immunoSEQ 96-well plates, and each plate served as one replicate. For sorted subsets, each replicate PCR was loaded with around 200 ng genomic DNA, equivalent to 25,000 to 35,000 T cell genomes. Purified libraries were quantified with a Qubit 3.0 fluorometer, sized on a Bioanalyzer 2100, and re-quantified with the KAPA Library Quantification kit. Every immunoSEQ 96-well plate was sequenced on a dedicated single-read 150-cycle Illumina NextSeq 550 flow cell. For the original study's pipeline: Because the immunoSEQ output held only junctional sequences and lacked quality scores, the filtering could not match the filtering applied to full-length reads. To assign V/J genes and CDR3, sequences were annotated against IMGT germline references using PyIR, a Python wrapper for IgBLAST v1.9. Reads with weak V/J assignments (E-value above 1e-6), missing CDR3, stop codons, out-of-frame junctions, or ambiguous translated residues were removed. V3J clonotypes were defined as sequences sharing an identical inferred V gene, J gene, and CDR3 amino acid sequence. The percentage overlap between two repertoires was calculated by dividing the number of shared unique clonotypes by the size of the smaller repertoire. Repertoire richness was assessed with RTK rarefaction, the Chao1 estimator, and Recon v2.1 estimates of unobserved clonotypes. Generation probabilities were computed with OLGA for all TCRbeta clonotypes obtained by the gDNA method from a handful of donors. TCRdb's version of the immuneACCESS table is confined to in-frame rearrangements and falls short of the full clone set. An unresolved V gene accounts for under half of the shortfall where checked; the remainder is of unknown origin. V and J calls and clone size follow that table, whereas D and trimming were derived from the DNA. For this sample there are about 2 million clones; approximately 95% appear just once. Of the sample, about 1.1% falls within the top ten clones.

CD8 naive samples consisted of CD45RO-negative cells that were positively selected for CCR7, yielding a CD45RA+CCR7+ population without TemRA cells. The donors were healthy, HIV-negative adults who had no recently reported acute infections or vaccinations. All donors were Caucasian adults living in Nashville, Tennessee, USA. Blood was collected by leukapheresis, and PBMCs were isolated by Ficoll-Histopaque density gradient centrifugation and then cryopreserved in liquid nitrogen vapor phase. Purity and quantity of every magnetically sorted T cell population were checked by analytical flow cytometry. Each sorted fraction had its genomic DNA isolated and then quantified by UV absorbance on a Nanodrop 2000c.

This clonotype originated in a man aged 18-30 years in good health. Sequencing used naive CD8+ T cells sorted from blood. What the cell subset or site label conveys for this sample: CD45RA+CCR7+. The rearrangement combines TRBV9 with TRBJ2-3, and 13 bases in between align with TRBD2. This receptor has the CDR3 CASSTQTTSGRAGTQYF. The base sequence is TGTGCCAGCAGCACTCAAACCACTAGCGGGAGGGCCGGTACGCAGTATTTT.